The clone carrying this T cell receptor (beta chain) has a handful of counts. This entry comes from a study of CD8+CD57+ T cells in acquired aplastic anemia. J was trimmed by 3 bases and V by 4 bases; bases with no gene match: 8. This CDR3 region has 15 residues. CDR1 and CDR2 from the germline V gene are SGHKS and YYEKEE (reference sequence). The template used for profiling TCR beta VDJ and CDR3 was genomic DNA. Each CDR3 protein is one row after TCRdb ran MiXCR on the reads. Of 200,000 to 250,000 distinct CDR3 sequences listed, 40% to 60% are singletons. Patients sequenced had flow cytometry evidence of CD8+CD57+ cell expansion.

V usage is TRBV5-5 and J usage is TRBJ2-7; 9 bases map to TRBD1. This sequence originates from a human donor with aplastic anemia. The sequencing input was sorted CD4+, CD8+, or CD8+CD57+ T cells (not recorded which) from PBMCs. The CDR3 nucleotides read TGTGCCAGCAGCCGTCCGGGACAGGGATACTACGAGCAGTACTTC. Its protein product is CASSRPGQGYYEQYF.